One and the same sample provided the 20 T cell receptor beta chains below, sequenced in a study of OX40 agonist ivuxolimab in advanced cancers. Clones were sequenced by immunoSEQ multiplex PCR, and TCRdb holds only the in-frame ones, with some missing. The sample carries about 65,000 clones, over 75% recorded once. The sample consisted of CD4+ or CD8+ T cells sorted from blood, taken in a trial of the OX40 agonist ivuxolimab. Receptors were obtained from an adult with an advanced solid tumor such as melanoma, head and neck, liver or kidney cancer.

V and J are TRBV19 and TRBJ1-5; 7 bases align to TRBD1. Trimming cost V 7 bases and J 0 bases; bases outside gene matches: 3. Germline CDR1 reads LNHDA; CDR2 reads SQIVND (reference sequence). The length of the CDR3 is 14 residues. CDR3 sequence (DNA): TGTGCCAGTAAGGGGGCCCTTAGCAATCAGCCCCAGCATTTT. This translates into CASKGALSNQPQHF. Combining the CDR3 with reference TRBV19 and TRBJ1-5 gives the whole variable domain DGGITQSPKYLFRKEGQNVTLSCEQNLNHDAMYWYRQDPGQGLRLIYYSQIVNDFQKGDIAEGYSVSREKKESFPLTVTSAQKNPTAFYLCASKGALSNQPQHFGDGTRLSIL.

This clone was recorded once. The rearrangement uses TRBV25-1 and TRBJ2-7; 7 nucleotides agree with TRBD2. V dropped 1 base and J dropped 2; count of bases not matched to a gene: 8. Looked up from germline, CDR1 is MGHDK and CDR2 is SYGVNS. This CDR3 contains 16 residues. CDR3 loop: CASSEFRRGLTYEQYF. Here the CDR3 DNA reads TGTGCCAGCAGTGAATTTAGGCGGGGGTTAACCTACGAGCAGTACTTC.

This sequence joins TRBV5-4 and TRBJ1-1; D possibly corresponds to TRBD1 (6 bases). Germline V lookup: CDR1 SGHNT, CDR2 YYREEE (reference sequence). V was clipped by 4 bases and J by 4 bases, with 11 bases between them. The CDR3 spans 13 residues. The CDR3: CASSPGQGTEAFF. CDR3 coding DNA: TGTGCCAGCAGCCCGGGACAAGGCACTGAAGCTTTCTTT.

The gene calls are TRBV5-6 and TRBJ1-1; 7 bases agree with TRBD1. Looked up from germline, CDR1 is SGHDT and CDR2 is YYEEEE. The CDR3 loop spans 16 amino acids. Trimming took 1 base from V and 0 from J; bases not matched to a gene: 6. The CDR3, as DNA: TGTGCCAGCAGCTTGCCCCAGACAGGGATGAACACTGAAGCTTTCTTT. It codes for CASSLPQTGMNTEAFF.

The chain recombines TRBV27 with TRBJ1-1; 8 bases are shared with TRBD1. Trimming at V came to 4 bases and at J to 4 bases, leaving 11 bases not matched to a gene. This CDR3 comprises 16 residues. The germline V gene encodes CDR1 MNHEY and CDR2 SMNVEV (reference sequence). CDR3 protein: CASSSPRDRGGTEAFF. In DNA form, the CDR3 reads TGTGCCAGCAGTTCCCCCCGTGACAGGGGCGGCACTGAAGCTTTCTTT.

The chain joins TRBV10-2 to TRBJ1-1; D is perhaps TRBD1 (6 bases). CDR3 length: 16 residues. V was pared by 2 bases and J by 0 bases, with 13 bases between. From germline, CDR1 is WSHSY and CDR2 SAAADI. CDR3 in amino acids: CASSEIGGTMNTEAFF. CDR3 DNA: TGCGCCAGCAGTGAGATAGGGGGTACCATGAACACTGAAGCTTTCTTT.

The chain joins TRBV30 to TRBJ2-7; D unresolved. The germline V gene has CDR1 GTSNPN and CDR2 SVGIG (reference sequence). This CDR3 contains 11 residues. Trimming pared 1 base from V and 4 bases from J, leaving 5 bases between. The CDR3 region has the DNA TGTGCCTGGAGTGGCCTATACGAGCAGTACTTC. Its protein product is CAWSGLYEQYF.

The rearrangement links TRBV30 to TRBJ1-1; TRBD1 aligns across 9 bases. This CDR3 is 13 amino acids long. J was trimmed by 6 bases and V by 5 bases; bases with no gene match: 7. Germline V CDR1 and CDR2: GTSNPN, SVGIG (reference sequence). CDR3 sequence: CAWAHGQGPEAFF. CDR3 nucleotide sequence: TGTGCCTGGGCCCACGGACAGGGGCCTGAAGCTTTCTTT.

For the CDR3, the DNA is TGTGCCAGCAGCCAAGAACTTCCTCGCACAGATACGCAGTATTTT. Its protein is CASSQELPRTDTQYF. This chain joins TRBV14 and TRBJ2-3; D is unresolved. The V gene lost 0 bases and the J gene lost 1 base, with 8 bases spanning the gap. The germline V gene has CDR1 SGHDN and CDR2 FVKESK. The CDR3 has 15 amino acids.

The genes are TRBV4-3 and TRBJ1-1; D ambiguous. The V gene's germline CDR1 is LGHNA and CDR2 YSLEER. V shed 0 bases and J shed 4 bases, with 9 bases lying between them. This CDR3 has 14 amino acids. Here the CDR3 reads CASSQDSGFTEAFF. Written as DNA, the CDR3 is TGCGCCAGCAGCCAAGATTCGGGTTTCACTGAAGCTTTCTTT.

This sequence joins TRBV5-1 and TRBJ2-2; D uncertain. This CDR3 spans 13 amino acids. The V gene's germline CDR1 is SGHRS and CDR2 YFSETQ. The V end lost 2 bases, the J end lost 7 bases, and 9 bases lay between the germline ends. Written as DNA, the CDR3 is TGCGCCAGCAGCTTTGAAGGGCACGGGGAGCTGTTTTTT. It encodes CASSFEGHGELFF.

The chain carries TRBV6-1 and TRBJ2-4, with D perhaps TRBD1 or TRBD2 (5 bases each). The CDR3 is made up of 15 amino acids. V lost 3 bases to trimming and J lost 3 bases, with 12 bases between them. Per the germline V gene, CDR1 is MNHNS and CDR2 is SASEGT. CDR3 coding DNA: TGTGCCAGCAGTGAGCCGAGGGGCGGCAAAAACATTCAGTACTTC. This sequence encodes CASSEPRGGKNIQYF.

V usage is TRBV18 and J usage is TRBJ1-1; possible D gene TRBD1, 5 bases. The CDR3 contains 13 residues. The V end lost 4 bases, the J end lost 6 bases, and 12 bases lay between the germline ends. In germline, CDR1 is KGHSH, CDR2 LQKENI. CDR3: CASSHSGSPEAFF. The CDR3 DNA follows: TGTGCCAGCTCACACTCAGGGTCCCCTGAAGCTTTCTTT.

The J gene is TRBJ1-1, the V gene TRBV19; D possibly corresponds to TRBD1 (6 bases). Germline assignment: CDR1 LNHDA and CDR2 SQIVND (reference sequence). The V end lost 6 bases, the J end lost 1 base, and 15 bases lay between the germline ends. The CDR3 sequence is 15 residues long. Written as DNA, the CDR3 is TGTGCCAGTAGGGGAGGCGGGACACAGAACACTGAAGCTTTCTTT. Translating gives CASRGGGTQNTEAFF. Variable domain in full (rest from reference TRBV19 and TRBJ1-1): DGGITQSPKYLFRKEGQNVTLSCEQNLNHDAMYWYRQDPGQGLRLIYYSQIVNDFQKGDIAEGYSVSREKKESFPLTVTSAQKNPTAFYLCASRGGGTQNTEAFFGQGTRLTVV.

This clone was recorded only once. The genes are TRBV6-5 and TRBJ2-2, with TRBD2 as a possible D gene (6 bases). Trimming cost V 6 bases and J 0 bases, with 11 bases left between them. From germline, CDR1 is MNHEY and CDR2 SVGAGI. This CDR3 spans 15 amino acids. Here the CDR3 reads CASRRDSSNTGELFF. DNA for the CDR3: TGTGCCAGCAGGCGGGACTCTTCGAACACCGGGGAGCTGTTTTTT.

This chain joins TRBV5-1 and TRBJ2-2; D possibly uses TRBD1 or TRBD2 (5 bases each). CDR3 size: 14 residues. Trimming pared 2 bases from V and 6 bases from J, leaving 11 bases between. The germline V gene encodes CDR1 SGHRS and CDR2 YFSETQ. For the CDR3, the DNA is TGCGCCAGCAGCTTTCCCGGGACCCCCGGGGAGCTGTTTTTT. It codes for CASSFPGTPGELFF.

The count of this clone is one. This chain links TRBV18 with TRBJ2-1, with unresolved D. The germline gives CDR1 KGHSH, CDR2 LQKENI. The CDR3 runs 12 residues. The germline V and J ends were trimmed by 5 bases and 6 bases, with 8 bases remaining between them. The CDR3 spells CASSAVSNEQFF. The CDR3 DNA reads TGTGCCAGCTCAGCGGTTTCCAATGAGCAGTTCTTC.

The gene calls are TRBV19 and TRBJ2-2; D may match TRBD1 or TRBD2 (5 bases each). Looked up from germline, CDR1 is LNHDA and CDR2 is SQIVND (reference sequence). Trimming pared 4 bases from V and 0 bases from J, leaving 18 bases between. This CDR3 has 18 amino acids. The CDR3 sequence: CASSSQGVRVTNTGELFF. The CDR3 DNA follows: TGTGCCAGTAGTAGCCAGGGAGTTAGGGTAACGAACACCGGGGAGCTGTTTTTT.

The V gene is TRBV18, the J gene TRBJ2-3; no firm D call. The CDR3 is made up of 18 amino acids. V dropped 6 bases and J dropped 2 bases, with 24 bases sitting between them. Per the germline V gene, CDR1 is KGHSH and CDR2 is LQKENI. In DNA form, the CDR3 reads TGTGCCAGCTCCCCCCTCCCGCCGGCTTGGGATGACACAGATACGCAGTATTTT. This codes for CASSPLPPAWDDTDTQYF.

The chain joins TRBV7-2 to TRBJ1-2; D perhaps matches TRBD1 (5 bases). V gave up 5 bases and J gave up 4 bases, with 11 bases separating them. The CDR3 spans 13 residues. Germline V gene data show CDR1 as SGHTA and CDR2 as FQGNSA. The CDR3 coding sequence is TGTGCCAGCAGCCTACAGGCCGGCTATGGCTACACCTTC. Encoded protein: CASSLQAGYGYTF.